This T cell receptor beta chain was recorded in a study of blood T cell repertoires in COVID-19. The wider study: Samples came from the United States, Italy and Spain, spanning acute and convalescent COVID-19.

Germline assignment: CDR1 SGHKS and CDR2 YYEKEE (reference sequence). The CDR3 is 12 residues long. Points on this clone: A junction end diverges from the germline sequence, so it may reflect a read error.

Measured with immunoSEQ multiplex PCR; TCRdb has only the in-frame clones, and not every one. The sample has 99,000 or so clones; 81% are singletons. This receptor was obtained from an elderly man with acute or convalescent COVID-19. The rearrangement uses TRBV5-5 and TRBJ1-1, with 9 bases lining up with TRBD1. Source material: peripheral blood. The CDR3 DNA sequence: TGTGCCAGCAGCTTGGGCGATACGACAGGGGGGTTT. Amino acid sequence: CASSLGDTTGGF. Looking up the rest from reference TRBV5-5 and TRBJ1-1 gives the full variable domain: DAGVTQSPTHLIKTRGQQVTLRCSPISGHKSVSWYQQVLGQGPQFIFQYYEKEERGRGNFPDRFSARQFPNYSSELNVNALLLGDSALYLCASSLGDTTGGFGQGTRLTVV.